The 14 T cell receptor beta chains below were found in one sample sequenced in a study of T cell responses to AZD1222 COVID-19 vaccine. Repertoires were generated with immunoSEQ multiplex PCR, while TCRdb's copy carries only in-frame clones and drops some. The sample holds around 47,000 clones; 80% are singletons and the top ten take 20% to 25%. The sample in question was peripheral blood, obtained 28 days after the second dose of the MenACWY control vaccine. These receptors originate from an adult who received the MenACWY meningococcal vaccine as a control.

The rearrangement links TRBV24-1 to TRBJ2-2, with D hard to call. CDR3 length: 14 residues. The V and J ends lost 3 bases and 5 bases respectively, with 9 bases between them. CDR1 is KGHDR and CDR2 is SFDVKD in the germline V gene. The CDR3 loop is CATSDPTETGELFF. The CDR3 coding sequence is TGTGCCACCAGTGATCCCACAGAGACCGGGGAGCTGTTTTTT.

The chain has TRBV6-4 and TRBJ2-3, with D hard to call. V lost 2 bases and J lost 2, with 11 bases in between. Germline assignment: CDR1 MRHNA and CDR2 SNTAGT. The CDR3 extends over 15 amino acids. The CDR3: CASSDSRDSTDTQYF. The CDR3 DNA is TGTGCCAGCAGTGACAGCAGAGACTCCACAGATACGCAGTATTTT.

This chain connects TRBV7-8 to TRBJ2-7; 7 bases map to TRBD2. V trimming: 5 bases; J trimming: 4 bases; junction bases outside the gene matches: 11. The germline V gene has CDR1 SGHVS and CDR2 FQNEAQ. CDR3 length: 15 residues. CDR3 coding DNA: TGTGCCAGCAGCAAACGCCAGCGGGAAGATTACGAGCAGTACTTC. Its protein is CASSKRQREDYEQYF.

The V gene is TRBV6-4, the J gene TRBJ1-1; 9 bases align to TRBD1. Trimming took 6 bases from V and 1 from J; bases not matched to a gene: 6. This CDR3 comprises 15 residues. The V gene's germline CDR1 is MRHNA and CDR2 SNTAGT. In DNA form, the CDR3 reads TGTGCCAGCAGGCCCGGGGACAGGGAGAACACTGAAGCTTTCTTT. Amino acid sequence: CASRPGDRENTEAFF.

The chain uses TRBV24-1 and TRBJ1-5; no firm D call. Germline V lookup: CDR1 KGHDR, CDR2 SFDVKD. The CDR3 spans 13 residues. Trimming stripped 2 bases from V and 3 bases from J, with 4 bases between. CDR3 nucleotides: TGTGCCACCAGTGATTCCACCAATCAGCCCCAGCATTTT. This gives the protein CATSDSTNQPQHF.

The gene calls are TRBV9 and TRBJ1-1; D unclear. Germline V gene sequence: CDR1 SGDLS, CDR2 YYNGEE. This CDR3 spans 14 amino acids. V lost 4 bases to trimming and J lost 4 bases, with 14 bases between them. The CDR3 protein is CASSPDGPGTEAFF. DNA for the CDR3: TGTGCCAGCAGCCCAGATGGGCCTGGCACTGAAGCTTTCTTT.

The V and J genes are TRBV2 and TRBJ1-1; 7 nucleotides align to TRBD1. CDR3 length: 14 residues. J lost 2 bases, V lost 6 bases, and 6 bases had no gene match. CDR1 is SNHLY and CDR2 is FYNNEI in the germline V gene. CDR3 protein: CASRGTERNTEAFF. Written as DNA, the CDR3 is TGTGCCAGCAGGGGGACAGAGAGAAACACTGAAGCTTTCTTT.

The gene calls are TRBV5-6 and TRBJ1-2; TRBD1 matches 9 bases. V dropped 4 bases and J dropped 6; count of bases not matched to a gene: 13. Germline CDR1 is SGHDT and CDR2 is YYEEEE. This CDR3 has 16 residues. CDR3 residues: CASSKRVRDREDGYTF. In nucleotides, the CDR3 is TGTGCCAGCAGCAAGCGCGTCCGGGACAGGGAAGATGGCTACACCTTC.

This sequence joins TRBV7-2 and TRBJ2-5; TRBD2 matches at 8 bases. Germline CDR1 is SGHTA and CDR2 is FQGNSA. The CDR3 runs 15 residues. V trimming: 4 bases; J trimming: 2 bases; junction bases outside the gene matches: 6. CDR3 bases: TGTGCCAGCAGCTCACTCGGGGGGGTGCAAGAGACCCAGTACTTC. Its protein product is CASSSLGGVQETQYF.

This clone was observed once. The V gene is TRBV7-9, the J gene TRBJ1-2; 10 bases agree with TRBD1. CDR1 is SEHNR and CDR2 is FQNEAQ in the germline V gene (reference sequence). The CDR3 is 16 amino acids. The J segment lost 4 bases and the V segment lost 2 bases, leaving 7 bases of the junction unmatched. CDR3 amino acids: CASSLQRQGASYGYTF. DNA of the CDR3: TGTGCCAGCAGCTTACAACGACAGGGGGCGAGCTATGGCTACACCTTC.

This clone was seen only once. Its ends do not fully match the called genes, so a read error is possible. The rearrangement joins TRBV12-5 to TRBJ1-4; D is possibly TRBD1 (5 bases). This CDR3 has 15 amino acids. Germline CDR1 reads LGHNT; CDR2 reads FRNRAP. The DNA of the CDR3 is TGTGCTAGTGGACGCGGGGCGCTAGATAATCAAAAACTGTTTTTT. As protein: CASGRGALDNQKLFF.

This rearrangement joins TRBV5-1 to TRBJ2-7, with D maybe TRBD1 (6 bases). CDR1 SGHRS and CDR2 YFSETQ come from the germline V gene. The CDR3 contains 15 residues. V was clipped by 0 bases and J by 0 bases, with 10 bases between them. The chain's CDR3 is CASSLGTATSYEQYF. As DNA, the CDR3 is TGCGCCAGCAGCTTGGGGACAGCTACCTCCTACGAGCAGTACTTC.

The gene calls are TRBV9 and TRBJ1-2; D is possibly TRBD1 (5 bases). V gave up 4 bases and J gave up 0 bases, with 13 bases separating them. CDR1 is SGDLS and CDR2 is YYNGEE in the germline V gene. This CDR3 is 15 amino acids long. CDR3 protein: CASSRRGGANYGYTF. The CDR3, as DNA: TGTGCCAGCAGCCGCCGGGGGGGAGCTAACTATGGCTACACCTTC.

The genes are TRBV29-1 and TRBJ1-2; D gene uncertain. The ends were cut back, 2 bases at V and 3 bases at J, with 10 bases in the middle. The CDR3 loop spans 13 amino acids. The germline V gene has CDR1 SQVTM and CDR2 ANQGSEA. The CDR3: CSVERPGYYGYTF. The CDR3 nucleotides are TGCAGCGTTGAAAGACCCGGCTACTATGGCTACACCTTC.